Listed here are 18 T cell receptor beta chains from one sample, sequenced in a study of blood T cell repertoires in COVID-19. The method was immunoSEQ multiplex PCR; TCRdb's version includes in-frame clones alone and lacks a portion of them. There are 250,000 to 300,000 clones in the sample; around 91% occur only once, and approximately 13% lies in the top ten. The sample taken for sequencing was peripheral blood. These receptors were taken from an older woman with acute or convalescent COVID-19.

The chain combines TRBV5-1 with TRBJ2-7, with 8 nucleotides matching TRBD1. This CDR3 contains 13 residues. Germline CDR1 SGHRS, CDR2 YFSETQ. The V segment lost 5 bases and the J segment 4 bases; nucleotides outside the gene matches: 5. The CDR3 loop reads CASRRTGKYEQYF. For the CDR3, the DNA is TGCGCCAGCAGAAGGACAGGGAAATACGAGCAGTACTTC.

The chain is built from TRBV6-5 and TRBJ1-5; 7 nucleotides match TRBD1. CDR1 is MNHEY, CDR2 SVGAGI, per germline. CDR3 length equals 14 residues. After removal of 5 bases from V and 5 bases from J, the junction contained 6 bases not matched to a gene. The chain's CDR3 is CASSRQGRDQPQHF. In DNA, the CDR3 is TGTGCCAGCAGTCGACAGGGTAGAGATCAGCCCCAGCATTTT.

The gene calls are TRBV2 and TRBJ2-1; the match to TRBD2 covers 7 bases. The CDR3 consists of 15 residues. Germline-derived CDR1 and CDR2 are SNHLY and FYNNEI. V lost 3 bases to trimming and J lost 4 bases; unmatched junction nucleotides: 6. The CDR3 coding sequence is TGTGCCAGCAGTGAGGTCCTAGCGGAATACAATGAGCAGTTCTTC. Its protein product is CASSEVLAEYNEQFF.

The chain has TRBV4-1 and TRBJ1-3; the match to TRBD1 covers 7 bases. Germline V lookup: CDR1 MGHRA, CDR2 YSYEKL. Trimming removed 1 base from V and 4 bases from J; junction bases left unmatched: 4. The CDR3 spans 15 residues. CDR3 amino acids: CASSQGPGQGNTIYF. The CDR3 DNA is TGCGCCAGCAGCCAAGGCCCGGGACAGGGAAACACCATATATTTT.

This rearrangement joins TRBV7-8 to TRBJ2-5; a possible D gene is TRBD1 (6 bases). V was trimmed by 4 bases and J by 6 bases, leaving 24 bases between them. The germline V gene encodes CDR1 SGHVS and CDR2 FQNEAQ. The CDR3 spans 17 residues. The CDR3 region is CASSYRPSGDIRKTQYF. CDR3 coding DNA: TGTGCCAGCAGCTACCGCCCTTCAGGGGACATTAGGAAGACCCAGTACTTC.

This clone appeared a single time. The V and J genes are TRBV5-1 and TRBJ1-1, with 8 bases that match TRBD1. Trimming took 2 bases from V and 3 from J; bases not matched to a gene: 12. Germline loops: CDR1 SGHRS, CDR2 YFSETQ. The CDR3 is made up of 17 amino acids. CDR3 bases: TGCGCCAGCAGCTTCAATCCCGTCCAGGGGGCGCACACTGAAGCTTTCTTT. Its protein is CASSFNPVQGAHTEAFF.

This CDR3 reads CASSSGTFIYEQYF. DNA of the CDR3: TGCGCCAGCAGCTCTGGGACATTTATCTACGAGCAGTACTTC. This sequence joins TRBV5-1 and TRBJ2-7; possibly TRBD1 for D (6 bases). The length of the CDR3 is 14 residues. Germline lookup yields CDR1 SGHRS and CDR2 YFSETQ. Trimming left V 3 bases short and J 3 bases short, with 13 bases between.

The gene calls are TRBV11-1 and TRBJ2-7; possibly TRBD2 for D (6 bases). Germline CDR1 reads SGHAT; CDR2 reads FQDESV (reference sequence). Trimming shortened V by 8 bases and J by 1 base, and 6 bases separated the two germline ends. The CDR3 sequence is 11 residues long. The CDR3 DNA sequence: TGTGCCAGCGGGGGGTCCTACGAGCAGTACTTC. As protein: CASGGSYEQYF.

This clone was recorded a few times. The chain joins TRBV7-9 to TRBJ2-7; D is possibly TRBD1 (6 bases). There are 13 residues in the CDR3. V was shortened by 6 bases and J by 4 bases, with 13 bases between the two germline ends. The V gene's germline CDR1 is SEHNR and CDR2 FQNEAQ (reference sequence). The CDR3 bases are TGTGCCAGCAGTCCCAGGGGAATATACGAGCAGTACTTC. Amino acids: CASSPRGIYEQYF.

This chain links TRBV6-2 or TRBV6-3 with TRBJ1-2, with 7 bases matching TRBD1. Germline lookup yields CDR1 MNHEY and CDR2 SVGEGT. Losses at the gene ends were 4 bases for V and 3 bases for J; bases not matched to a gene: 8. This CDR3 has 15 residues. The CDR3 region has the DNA TGTGCCAGCAGTTCAGCGGACAGGACTGACTATGGCTACACCTTC. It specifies CASSSADRTDYGYTF.

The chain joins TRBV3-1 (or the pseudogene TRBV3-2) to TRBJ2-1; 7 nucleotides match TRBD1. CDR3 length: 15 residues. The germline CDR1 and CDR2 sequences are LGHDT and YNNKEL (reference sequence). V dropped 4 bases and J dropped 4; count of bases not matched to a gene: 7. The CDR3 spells CASSRDRASYNEQFF. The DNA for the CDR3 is TGTGCCAGCAGCCGTGACAGGGCCTCGTACAATGAGCAGTTCTTC.

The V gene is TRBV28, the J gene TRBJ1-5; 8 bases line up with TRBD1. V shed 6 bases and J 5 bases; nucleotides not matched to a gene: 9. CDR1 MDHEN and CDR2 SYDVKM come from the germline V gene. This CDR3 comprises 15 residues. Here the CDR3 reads CASSKTETGDQPQHF. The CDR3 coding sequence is TGTGCCAGCAGCAAGACGGAGACAGGGGATCAGCCCCAGCATTTT.

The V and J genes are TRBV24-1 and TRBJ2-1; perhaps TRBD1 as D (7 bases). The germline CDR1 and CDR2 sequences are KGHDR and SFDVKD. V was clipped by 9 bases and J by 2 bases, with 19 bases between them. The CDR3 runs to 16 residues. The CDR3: CATRAGTGTAYNEQFF. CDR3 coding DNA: TGTGCCACCCGGGCGGGAACCGGGACAGCCTACAATGAGCAGTTCTTC.

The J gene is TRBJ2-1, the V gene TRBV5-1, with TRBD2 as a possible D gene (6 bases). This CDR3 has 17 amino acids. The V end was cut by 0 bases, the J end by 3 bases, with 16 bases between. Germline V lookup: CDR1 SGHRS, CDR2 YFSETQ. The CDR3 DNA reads TGCGCCAGCAGCTTGGAATCGGCGGGGACCCGCTACAATGAGCAGTTCTTC. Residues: CASSLESAGTRYNEQFF. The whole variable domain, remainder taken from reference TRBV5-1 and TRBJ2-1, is KAGVTQTPRYLIKTRGQQVTLSCSPISGHRSVSWYQQTPGQGLQFLFEYFSETQRNKGNFPGRFSGRQFSNSRSEMNVSTLELGDSALYLCASSLESAGTRYNEQFFGPGTRLTVL.

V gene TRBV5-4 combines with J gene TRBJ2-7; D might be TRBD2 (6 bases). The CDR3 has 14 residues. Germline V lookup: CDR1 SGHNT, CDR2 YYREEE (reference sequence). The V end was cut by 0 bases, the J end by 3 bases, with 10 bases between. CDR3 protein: CASSLDFSGYEQYF. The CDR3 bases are TGTGCCAGCAGCTTGGACTTTAGCGGCTACGAGCAGTACTTC.

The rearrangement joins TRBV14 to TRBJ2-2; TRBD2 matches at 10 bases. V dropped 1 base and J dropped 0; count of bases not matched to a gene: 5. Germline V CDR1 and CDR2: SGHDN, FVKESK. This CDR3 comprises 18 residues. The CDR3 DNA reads TGTGCCAGCAGCCAAGGGAGAGGACTAGCGGCGAACACCGGGGAGCTGTTTTTT. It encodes CASSQGRGLAANTGELFF.

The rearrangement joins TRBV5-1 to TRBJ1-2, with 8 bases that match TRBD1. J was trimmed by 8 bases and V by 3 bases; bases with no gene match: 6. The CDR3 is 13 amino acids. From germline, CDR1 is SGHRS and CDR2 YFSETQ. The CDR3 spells CASSSTGEGGYTF. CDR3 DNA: TGCGCCAGCAGCTCGACAGGGGAGGGGGGCTACACCTTC.

The CDR3 is CASSLSPLYGYTF. For the CDR3, the DNA is TGTGCCAGCAGTTTATCCCCCTTATATGGCTACACCTTC. The chain is built from TRBV27 and TRBJ1-2; D gene ambiguous. This CDR3 spans 13 amino acids. With 0 bases removed from V and 5 bases from J, the gap between germline ends came to 7 bases. CDR1 MNHEY and CDR2 SMNVEV come from the germline V gene (reference sequence).